These 30 T cell receptor beta chains share one sample of origin, sequenced in a study of blood T cell repertoires in COVID-19. Profiled with immunoSEQ multiplex PCR; TCRdb holds only in-frame clones, not every one. Of around 95,000 clones listed, over 70% were seen once; the top ten hold about 11%. What was sequenced was peripheral blood. The receptors were gathered from an elderly woman with acute or convalescent COVID-19.

This chain connects TRBV7-9 to TRBJ2-3, with 7 bases that match TRBD2. The CDR3 runs 14 residues. With 1 base clipped from V and 10 bases from J, the junction kept 8 bases outside the gene matches. CDR1 and CDR2 (germline): SEHNR, FQNEAQ (reference sequence). The CDR3 here is CASSLGLAASSQYF. Written as DNA, the CDR3 is TGTGCCAGCAGCTTAGGACTAGCCGCTTCCTCGCAGTATTTT.

The chain is built from TRBV2 and TRBJ1-6; 8 nucleotides line up with TRBD1. The CDR3 is 15 residues long. J was trimmed by 5 bases and V by 7 bases; bases with no gene match: 7. Germline lookup yields CDR1 SNHLY and CDR2 FYNNEI. The CDR3 loop reads CASIRDRGDNSPLHF. The CDR3 nucleotides are TGTGCCAGCATTCGAGACAGGGGAGATAATTCACCCCTCCACTTT.

CDR3 sequence (DNA): TGTGCCAGCAGCTTTCCGGGGGGCAGGGAGACCCAGTACTTC. Translated: CASSFPGGRETQYF. This chain links TRBV5-5 with TRBJ2-5; D is possibly TRBD2 (7 bases). CDR1 SGHKS and CDR2 YYEKEE come from the germline V gene (reference sequence). This CDR3 spans 14 amino acids. The germline V and J ends were trimmed by 2 bases and 5 bases, with 13 bases remaining between them.

This chain connects TRBV18 to TRBJ2-1, with D tentatively TRBD1 (5 bases). Germline CDR1 and CDR2: KGHSH and LQKENI. This CDR3 comprises 15 residues. The V end lost 3 bases, the J end lost 4 bases, and 13 bases lay between the germline ends. CDR3 in DNA: TGTGCCAGCTCACCGGGGCTCTCAATTTACAATGAGCAGTTCTTC. Its protein is CASSPGLSIYNEQFF.

The chain recombines TRBV18 with TRBJ1-2; D is unresolved. CDR1 KGHSH and CDR2 LQKENI come from the germline V gene. V shed 3 bases and J shed 2 bases, with 7 bases lying between them. This CDR3 is 13 amino acids long. CDR3 sequence: CASSPERNYGYTF. In DNA form, the CDR3 reads TGTGCCAGCTCACCGGAGAGGAACTATGGCTACACCTTC.

V gene TRBV2 combines with J gene TRBJ1-2; D is uncertain. Trimming left V 4 bases short and J 2 bases short, with 5 bases between. Looked up from germline, CDR1 is SNHLY and CDR2 is FYNNEI. The CDR3 is 12 amino acids. CDR3: CASSGGNYGYTF. The DNA for the CDR3 is TGTGCCAGCAGTGGCGGGAACTATGGCTACACCTTC.

CDR3 region: CAWSPGGNIQYF. Here the CDR3 DNA reads TGTGCCTGGAGTCCGGGTGGCAACATTCAGTACTTC. This chain links TRBV30 with TRBJ2-4; D is uncertain. This CDR3 region has 12 residues. V was trimmed by 2 bases and J by 7 bases, leaving 9 bases between them. Germline V gives CDR1 GTSNPN, CDR2 SVGIG (reference sequence).

The chain has TRBV2 and TRBJ2-3; 8 bases align to TRBD2. This CDR3 comprises 13 residues. Looked up from germline, CDR1 is SNHLY and CDR2 is FYNNEI. The trim removed 8 bases at V and 5 bases at J, leaving 6 bases unmatched. The CDR3 DNA reads TGTGCCAGCGGGGTGACTAGCGTAGATACGCAGTATTTT. Encoded protein: CASGVTSVDTQYF.

V is TRBV15 and J is TRBJ2-2; 7 nucleotides align to TRBD2. CDR1 and CDR2 from the germline V gene are LNHNV and YYDKDF (reference sequence). J lost 0 bases, V lost 1 base, and 11 bases had no gene match. There are 19 residues in the CDR3. The CDR3 DNA is TGTGCCACCAGCAGAGGGGCGAGCCGGGGACTAACGAACACCGGGGAGCTGTTTTTT. Translating gives CATSRGASRGLTNTGELFF.

The V gene is TRBV30, the J gene TRBJ1-2, with D tentatively TRBD1 (6 bases). In germline, CDR1 is GTSNPN, CDR2 SVGIG (reference sequence). The CDR3 totals 14 residues. V lost 0 bases, J lost 8 bases, and 16 bases lay in between. The CDR3 coding sequence is TGTGCCTGGAGTGTACAATCAGCTGGGGGCGGCTACACCTTC. Translating gives CAWSVQSAGGGYTF.

The chain uses TRBV9 and TRBJ1-4; 7 bases match TRBD1. V dropped 2 bases and J dropped 6; count of bases not matched to a gene: 4. The CDR3 sequence is 14 residues long. CDR1 and CDR2 (germline): SGDLS, YYNGEE. The CDR3 loop reads CASSVTGTDEKLFF. CDR3 sequence (DNA): TGTGCCAGCAGCGTTACGGGGACAGATGAAAAACTGTTTTTT.

CDR3 region: CASRELPSTDTQYF. CDR3 in DNA: TGCGCCAGCAGGGAACTACCTAGCACAGATACGCAGTATTTT. The chain carries TRBV5-1 and TRBJ2-3, with D unclear. CDR3 length equals 14 residues. Trimming stripped 5 bases from V and 0 bases from J, with 10 bases between. Germline V gene data show CDR1 as SGHRS and CDR2 as YFSETQ.

The chain links TRBV4-3 to TRBJ2-1; maybe TRBD2 (7 bases). V was cut by 6 bases and J by 5 bases, with 14 bases left in between. Germline V gene data show CDR1 as LGHNA and CDR2 as YSLEER. The CDR3 is 14 amino acids. The CDR3 here is CASRGRGAHNEQFF. In DNA form, the CDR3 reads TGCGCCAGCAGGGGGAGGGGGGCACACAATGAGCAGTTCTTC.

The chain recombines TRBV5-8 with TRBJ2-1; no firm D call. Germline V gene lookup returns CDR1 SGHTS and CDR2 YDEGEE. V was clipped by 1 base and J by 0 bases, with 8 bases between them. The CDR3 runs 15 residues. The CDR3 loop is CASSLNGNSYNEQFF. CDR3 sequence (DNA): TGTGCCAGCAGCTTGAATGGCAACTCCTACAATGAGCAGTTCTTC.

The V gene is TRBV29-1, the J gene TRBJ1-2; D remains ambiguous. The CDR3 totals 9 residues. CDR1 is SQVTM, CDR2 ANQGSEA, per germline. V lost 5 bases to trimming and J lost 6 bases, with 4 bases between them. CDR3 region: CSVRDGYTF. For the CDR3, the DNA is TGCAGCGTTCGGGATGGCTACACCTTC.

The chain carries TRBV28 and TRBJ1-2, with TRBD1 matching 9 bases. Germline CDR1 and CDR2: MDHEN and SYDVKM. The CDR3 sequence is 17 residues long. The V segment lost 7 bases and the J segment 7 bases; nucleotides outside the gene matches: 19. CDR3 loop: CASTPVGQGLYTGGYTF. The CDR3, as DNA: TGTGCCAGCACTCCGGTGGGACAGGGTCTTTACACTGGTGGCTACACCTTC.

This clone was detected only once. The CDR3 loop is CASSLGHFGEAFF. The CDR3 bases are TGTGCCAGCAGCTTGGGACACTTCGGAGAAGCTTTCTTT. V is TRBV7-2 and J is TRBJ1-1; tentative D call: TRBD1 (6 bases). This CDR3 contains 13 residues. With 3 bases removed from V and 8 bases from J, the gap between germline ends came to 13 bases. The germline V gene has CDR1 SGHTA and CDR2 FQGNSA. Complete variable domain (other parts from reference TRBV7-2 and TRBJ1-1): GAGVSQSPSNKVTEKGKDVELRCDPISGHTALYWYRQSLGQGLEFLIYFQGNSAPDKSGLPSDRFSAERTGGSVSTLTIQRTQQEDSAVYLCASSLGHFGEAFFGQGTRLTVV.

A few counts support this clone. This sequence joins TRBV3-1 (or the pseudogene TRBV3-2) and TRBJ1-1; TRBD1 aligns across 12 bases. Germline V lookup: CDR1 LGHDT, CDR2 YNNKEL (reference sequence). The CDR3 is 15 amino acids. Trimming took 4 bases from V and 6 from J; bases not matched to a gene: 6. CDR3 sequence: CASSRDRGRWAEAFF. CDR3 bases: TGTGCCAGCAGCCGGGACAGGGGGCGATGGGCTGAAGCTTTCTTT.

CDR3 bases: TGTGCCAGCAGCGTAGGAGCTGGACTAGCGGGCACAGATACGCAGTATTTT. Encoded protein: CASSVGAGLAGTDTQYF. J is TRBJ2-3 and V is TRBV9; 10 bases are a match to TRBD2. Looked up from germline, CDR1 is SGDLS and CDR2 is YYNGEE. With 0 bases clipped from V and 1 base from J, the junction kept 5 bases outside the gene matches. The CDR3 runs 17 residues.

This chain joins TRBV5-4 and TRBJ2-7, with a possible D match to TRBD1 (6 bases). The CDR3 consists of 16 residues. Per the germline V gene, CDR1 is SGHNT and CDR2 is YYREEE (reference sequence). V lost 4 bases and J lost 5, with 22 bases in between. CDR3 residues: CASSRTLSRGMDEQYF. CDR3 DNA: TGTGCCAGCAGCCGAACCCTATCCAGGGGCATGGACGAGCAGTACTTC. Full variable domain (outside the CDR3, taken from reference TRBV5-4 and TRBJ2-7): ETGVTQSPTHLIKTRGQQVTLRCSSQSGHNTVSWYQQALGQGPQFIFQYYREEENGRGNFPPRFSGLQFPNYSSELNVNALELDDSALYLCASSRTLSRGMDEQYFGPGTRLTVT.

The V gene is TRBV6-1, the J gene TRBJ1-1; D is undetermined. This CDR3 region has 13 residues. Per the germline V gene, CDR1 is MNHNS and CDR2 is SASEGT. V was shortened by 2 bases and J by 3 bases, with 7 bases between the two germline ends. CDR3 DNA sequence: TGTGCCAGCAGTGAATATGAGTACACTGAAGCTTTCTTT. Protein sequence: CASSEYEYTEAFF.

The CDR3 bases are TGTGCCAGCAGTGAAAGTGGTCAGCGAACGACGAACACTGAAGCTTTCTTT. It codes for CASSESGQRTTNTEAFF. The chain carries TRBV2 and TRBJ1-1; D is uncertain. The V end was cut by 2 bases, the J end by 1 base, with 17 bases between. This CDR3 spans 17 amino acids. Germline V gene data show CDR1 as SNHLY and CDR2 as FYNNEI.

J is TRBJ2-4 and V is TRBV30; TRBD2 is a possible D gene (5 bases). Trimming stripped 3 bases from V and 1 base from J, with 16 bases between. The CDR3 has 16 amino acids. Germline-derived CDR1 and CDR2 are GTSNPN and SVGIG (reference sequence). DNA of the CDR3: TGTGCCTGGAGCGAGGGTCGAGGGCTGGCCAAAAACATTCAGTACTTC. It is translated as CAWSEGRGLAKNIQYF. The full variable domain, its missing parts supplied by reference TRBV30 and TRBJ2-4, is SQTIHQWPATLVQPVGSPLSLECTVEGTSNPNLYWYRQAAGRGLQLLFYSVGIGQISSEVPQNLSASRPQDRQFILSSKKLLLSDSGFYLCAWSEGRGLAKNIQYFGAGTRLSVL.

This clone was counted only a few times. The chain recombines TRBV10-1 with TRBJ2-3, with 8 bases matching TRBD2. Germline V CDR1 and CDR2: WNHNN, SYGVQD (reference sequence). V was clipped by 6 bases and J by 0 bases; unmatched bases: 2. The CDR3 is made up of 14 amino acids. The CDR3 sequence is CASSTGGSTDTQYF. The CDR3 nucleotides read TGCGCCAGCAGCACGGGGGGGAGCACAGATACGCAGTATTTT.

The genes are TRBV7-9 and TRBJ1-5; TRBD1 agrees at 7 bases. This CDR3 has 14 amino acids. The junction had 5 bases not matched to a gene; V was cut back by 5 bases and J by 4 bases. The germline gives CDR1 SEHNR, CDR2 FQNEAQ (reference sequence). CDR3 DNA sequence: TGTGCCAGCAGCCTGACAGGGACTAATCAGCCCCAGCATTTT. Protein: CASSLTGTNQPQHF.

The rearrangement joins TRBV6-2 or TRBV6-3 to TRBJ2-3, with D possibly matching TRBD2 (6 bases). CDR3 length: 16 amino acids. Between the trimmed V and J ends, which lost 0 bases and 3 bases, there was a span of 13 bases. In germline, CDR1 is MNHEY, CDR2 SVGEGT. The CDR3 region has the DNA TGTGCCAGCAGTTACTCGAGTAGCGGTGCTACAGATACGCAGTATTTT. It codes for CASSYSSSGATDTQYF.

The chain carries TRBV14 and TRBJ1-2; maybe TRBD1 (6 bases). This CDR3 comprises 14 residues. Trimming took off 4 bases at V and 6 bases at J, with 15 bases between the two ends. CDR1 and CDR2 from the germline V gene are SGHDN and FVKESK. The CDR3 region is CASSRRQADDGYTF. In DNA, the CDR3 is TGTGCCAGCAGCCGTCGACAGGCTGACGATGGCTACACCTTC.

The rearrangement uses TRBV9 and TRBJ2-2; 13 bases agree with TRBD2. CDR3 length: 16 residues. Germline values: CDR1 SGDLS, CDR2 YYNGEE. The junction had 6 bases not matched to a gene; V was cut back by 4 bases and J by 6 bases. The CDR3 reads CASSLTSGGRAGELFF. CDR3 nucleotides: TGTGCCAGCAGCCTGACTAGCGGGGGGAGGGCCGGGGAGCTGTTTTTT.

This clone was counted a single time. The rearrangement links TRBV7-9 to TRBJ1-1, with no clear D. The CDR3 consists of 15 residues. Trimming pared 5 bases from V and 1 base from J, leaving 14 bases between. From germline, CDR1 is SEHNR and CDR2 FQNEAQ (reference sequence). The CDR3 DNA reads TGTGCCAGCAGCCCAACCGGGGTAGGGAACACTGAAGCTTTCTTT. Its protein product is CASSPTGVGNTEAFF.

The rearrangement joins TRBV6-5 to TRBJ1-1, with unresolved D. With 8 bases removed from V and 1 base from J, the gap between germline ends came to 5 bases. The CDR3 totals 11 residues. Per germline, CDR1 MNHEY and CDR2 SVGAGI. The CDR3 reads CASSGNTEAFF. As DNA, the CDR3 is TGTGCCAGCTCGGGGAACACTGAAGCTTTCTTT.